A selection of T cell receptor beta chains follows, all from one sample in a study of PD-L1 blockade in urothelial cancer. TCRdb keeps only in-frame clones here, not all; method: immunoSEQ multiplex PCR. The sample yields 95,000 to 100,000 clones, around 90% seen once. This material consisted of PBMCs, taken around atezolizumab (anti-PD-L1) treatment. These receptors came from a man between 60 and 75 years old with urothelial cancer. Each CDR3 is given with its conserved first and last residue. The D gene is left open where the match is weak. Where a row states a size, it is once, few, many or the class of an expanded clone; other rows omit it.

>NA|TRBV5-4|NA|TRBJ2-4
CASSLGLAGKNIQYF
TGTGCCAGCAGCTTGGGGCTAGCCGGGAAAAACATTCAGTACTTC
>NA|TRBV19|TRBD1|TRBJ2-1
CASSTDRGTYNEQFF
TGTGCCAGTAGTACCGACAGGGGGACTTACAATGAGCAGTTCTTC
>NA|TRBV5-1|NA|TRBJ2-1
CASSLQGEQFF
TGCGCCAGCAGCTTGCAGGGTGAGCAGTTCTTC
>NA|TRBV4-1|TRBD1|TRBJ1-5
CASSQVGRGTGRQHF
TGCGCCAGCAGCCAAGTCGGCAGGGGGACAGGGCGGCAGCATTTT
>NA|TRBV19|TRBD1|TRBJ1-5
CASSGQGVNQPQHF
TGTGCCAGTAGTGGACAGGGTGTTAATCAGCCCCAGCATTTT
>NA|TRBV28|TRBD2|TRBJ2-1
CASSFEGGRDGEQFF
TGTGCCAGCAGTTTTGAAGGAGGGAGGGATGGTGAGCAGTTCTTC
>NA|TRBV7-2|TRBD2|TRBJ2-7
CASSPPGGLVWEQYF
TGTGCCAGCAGCCCGCCGGGGGGTTTGGTCTGGGAGCAGTACTTC
>once|TRBV6-4|TRBD2|TRBJ2-1
CASSSGGRYNEQFF
TGTGCCAGTAGTAGCGGGGGCCGTTACAATGAGCAGTTCTTC
>NA|TRBV6-1|TRBD1|TRBJ2-3
CATNQGAPDTQYF
TGTGCCACCAATCAGGGGGCCCCAGATACGCAGTATTTT
>few|TRBV7-6|NA|TRBJ2-1
CASSETTSSYNEQFF
TGTGCCAGCAGTGAGACAACGAGCTCCTACAATGAGCAGTTCTTC
>NA|TRBV6-6|NA|TRBJ2-7
CASSFTLDSPSYEQYF
TGTGCCAGCAGTTTCACACTGGACAGCCCTTCCTACGAGCAGTACTTC
>NA|TRBV7-3|TRBD2|TRBJ2-3
CASSLGLAGVSTDTQYF
TGTGCCAGCAGCTTAGGTCTAGCGGGGGTTAGCACAGATACGCAGTATTTT
>once|TRBV7-8|TRBD2|TRBJ2-2
CASSLTASGVSRRTGELFF
TGTGCCAGCAGCTTAACGGCTAGCGGGGTGTCCCGGCGAACCGGGGAGCTGTTTTTT
>few|TRBV9|NA|TRBJ1-6
CASSPEVGVRLHF
TGTGCCAGCAGCCCAGAGGTAGGGGTGCGCCTCCACTTT
>NA|TRBV19|NA|TRBJ1-1
CASTMGWTSGEAFF
TGTGCCAGTACCATGGGGTGGACAAGTGGTGAAGCTTTCTTT
>NA|TRBV10-3|NA|TRBJ2-7
CAIEDGRTDEQYF
TGTGCCATCGAGGACGGGAGAACCGACGAGCAGTACTTC
>NA|TRBV6-6|TRBD1|TRBJ2-3
CASSGTASGTDTQYF
TGTGCCAGCAGTGGGACAGCCTCTGGCACAGATACGCAGTATTTT
>NA|TRBV11-2|NA|TRBJ2-1
CASSLGGDSYNEQFF
TGTGCCAGCAGCTTAGGCGGGGACTCCTACAATGAGCAGTTCTTC
>NA|TRBV14|TRBD1|TRBJ2-7
CASSPNRGTADWLGYEQYF
TGTGCCAGCAGCCCGAACAGGGGGACAGCCGACTGGTTGGGCTACGAGCAGTACTTC
>NA|TRBV5-4|TRBD2|TRBJ2-1
CASNPGTSVVNEQFF
TGTGCCAGCAACCCCGGGACTAGCGTAGTAAATGAGCAGTTCTTC
>NA|TRBV29-1|NA|TRBJ1-5
CSVKGDIDQPQHF
TGCAGCGTTAAAGGAGACATCGATCAGCCCCAGCATTTT
>NA|TRBV27|NA|TRBJ2-2
CASSEIGAGSQGELFF
TGTGCCAGCAGTGAAATAGGCGCAGGTTCGCAGGGGGAGCTGTTTTTT
>once|TRBV6-1|TRBD1|TRBJ2-7
CASSHTGTVYEQYF
TGTGCCAGCAGTCATACCGGGACAGTCTACGAGCAGTACTTC
>many|TRBV19|NA|TRBJ2-7
CASKGDIYEQYF
TGTGCCAGTAAGGGGGACATCTACGAGCAGTACTTC
>NA|TRBV11-2|NA|TRBJ2-7
CATHFGGYEQYF
TGTGCCACTCATTTCGGTGGTTACGAGCAGTACTTC
>NA|TRBV19|NA|TRBJ1-2
CASSKDSNQNYGYTF
TGTGCCAGTAGTAAGGACAGCAACCAAAACTATGGCTACACCTTC
>NA|TRBV5-6|NA|TRBJ1-1
CASSAGGTEAFF
TGTGCCAGCAGCGCCGGAGGCACTGAAGCTTTCTTT
>NA|TRBV30|NA|TRBJ2-2
CAWRSTGTGELFF
TGTGCCTGGAGGTCTACTGGCACCGGGGAGCTGTTTTTT
>NA|TRBV19|TRBD2|TRBJ2-3
CASSSRLAGDIPSDTQYF
TGTGCCAGTAGTTCAAGACTAGCGGGTGACATTCCATCGGATACGCAGTATTTT
>NA|TRBV5-4|NA|TRBJ2-5
CASSLGTLRGETQYF
TGTGCCAGCAGCTTGGGAACCCTGAGGGGGGAGACCCAGTACTTC
>NA|TRBV15|NA|TRBJ2-6
CATSTTGSGANVLTF
TGTGCCACCAGCACCACAGGTTCGGGGGCCAACGTCCTGACTTTC
>NA|TRBV28|NA|TRBJ2-7
CASSEGYEQYF
TGTGCCAGCAGTGAGGGCTACGAGCAGTACTTC
>NA|TRBV11-3|NA|TRBJ1-1
CASSSRGTDRLTEAFF
TGTGCCAGCAGCTCGAGGGGAACGGACAGACTAACTGAAGCTTTCTTT
>NA|TRBV18|TRBD2|TRBJ2-5
CASSPPGLADKAQYF
TGTGCCAGCTCACCACCGGGACTAGCGGATAAGGCCCAGTACTTC
>NA|TRBV5-4|NA|TRBJ1-1
CASSLRQGGTEAFF
TGTGCCAGCAGCTTGCGTCAGGGAGGAACTGAAGCTTTCTTT
>NA|TRBV28|NA|TRBJ1-5
CASSFGSGGGQPQHF
NA
>NA|TRBV27|NA|TRBJ2-5
CASRGHPDNRRETQYF
TGTGCCAGCAGGGGTCACCCTGACAACCGACGGGAGACCCAGTACTTC
>NA|TRBV28|NA|TRBJ1-1
CASSLGLNTEAFF
TGTGCCAGCAGTTTGGGGCTGAACACTGAAGCTTTCTTT
>NA|TRBV28|TRBD1|TRBJ1-2
CASGLGQGAGYGYTF
TGTGCCAGCGGACTGGGACAGGGGGCTGGCTATGGCTACACCTTC
>once|TRBV4-1|TRBD2|TRBJ2-5
CASSQELAYQETQYF
TGCGCCAGCAGCCAAGAACTAGCGTACCAAGAGACCCAGTACTTC
>NA|TRBV9|TRBD1|TRBJ2-6
CASSPRDSPSGANVLTF
TGTGCCAGCAGCCCTAGGGACAGCCCGTCTGGGGCCAACGTCCTGACTTTC
>NA|TRBV7-3|TRBD2|TRBJ2-1
CASSSLGGGANEQFF
TGTGCCAGCAGCTCCCTGGGCGGGGGGGCCAATGAGCAGTTCTTC
>NA|TRBV6-5|NA|TRBJ1-1
CASRRENLNTEAFF
TGTGCCAGCAGAAGGGAGAACTTGAACACTGAAGCTTTCTTT
>NA|TRBV5-1|TRBD2|TRBJ2-1
CASSSTGGGAVGNEQFF
TGCGCCAGCAGCTCGACCGGCGGGGGGGCCGTCGGCAATGAGCAGTTCTTC
>NA|TRBV27|NA|TRBJ1-1
CASRDSLNTEAFF
TGTGCCAGCAGGGACAGTTTGAACACTGAAGCTTTCTTT
>few|TRBV4-3|NA|TRBJ1-4
CASSWNREGEKLFF
TGCGCCAGCAGCTGGAACAGGGAGGGGGAAAAACTGTTTTTT
>NA|TRBV28|NA|TRBJ2-2
CASSLSTPGELFF
TGTGCCAGCAGTTTATCCACTCCCGGGGAGCTGTTTTTT
>NA|TRBV5-1|NA|TRBJ2-5
CASSWAGGQETQYF
TGCGCCAGCAGTTGGGCTGGGGGGCAAGAGACCCAGTACTTC
>NA|TRBV5-1|NA|TRBJ2-3
CASSQTYTDTQYF
TGCGCCAGCAGCCAAACCTACACAGATACGCAGTATTTT
>NA|TRBV9|TRBD2|TRBJ2-7
CASSGGGTSSHEQYF
TGTGCCAGCAGCGGGGGGGGGACTAGCAGCCACGAGCAGTACTTC
>NA|TRBV7-2|TRBD1|TRBJ2-5
CASSVQGAGETQYF
TGTGCCAGCAGCGTACAGGGGGCCGGGGAGACCCAGTACTTC
>NA|TRBV7-2|NA|TRBJ1-5
CASSLGGQGLEPQHF
TGTGCCAGCAGCTTAGGGGGTCAGGGGCTGGAGCCCCAGCATTTT
>NA|TRBV5-1|TRBD1|TRBJ1-4
CASSPQTGSNEKLFF
TGCGCCAGCAGCCCCCAGACAGGGTCTAATGAAAAACTGTTTTTT
>once|TRBV28|TRBD2|TRBJ2-7
CASSPPGLAAGEQYF
TGTGCCAGCAGCCCCCCGGGACTAGCGGCAGGGGAGCAGTACTTC
>NA|TRBV11-2|NA|TRBJ1-4
CASSKGTTTNEKLFF
TGTGCCAGCAGCAAAGGGACAACAACTAATGAAAAACTGTTTTTT
>NA|TRBV6-6|TRBD1|TRBJ2-7
CASSTGTVYEQYF
TGTGCCAGCAGCACCGGGACAGTCTACGAGCAGTACTTC
>NA|TRBV19|TRBD1|TRBJ1-2
CASSTTGTGRIYGYTF
TGTGCCAGTAGTACTACCGGGACAGGGAGGATCTATGGCTACACCTTC
>once|TRBV6-1|NA|TRBJ2-4
CASSDRGIPKNIQYF
TGTGCCAGCAGTGACAGGGGAATACCCAAAAACATTCAGTACTTC
>NA|TRBV6-1|NA|TRBJ1-2
CASSARPTGYGYTF
TGTGCCAGCAGTGCCAGACCTACCGGGTATGGCTACACCTTC
>NA|TRBV7-9|TRBD1|TRBJ1-4
CASSMGQGNEKLFF
TGTGCCAGCAGCATGGGACAGGGGAATGAAAAACTGTTTTTT